The 30 T cell receptor beta chains given below trace back to one sample, sequenced in a study of CD8+ T cells in alopecia areata. Treatment given: oral pan-JAK inhibitor, 5-10 mg twice daily. Following extraction, RNA underwent reverse transcription to cDNA, which served as the sequencing template. Sequencing used immunoSEQ multiplex PCR; TCRdb keeps in-frame clones, though not all of them. The sample lists approximately 280,000 clones; 55% to 70% were seen once. Sequenced material: CD4+ T cells sorted from blood, taken at week 24, from a patient treated with tofacitinib. The receptors were gathered from a human donor with alopecia areata.

The CDR3 coding sequence is TGCAGCGTTGAGTTACAGGTGGCCTACAATGAAGCTTTCTTT. Protein: CSVELQVAYNEAFF. This chain uses TRBV29-1 with TRBJ1-1, with D possibly matching TRBD1 (5 bases). The V end was cut by 3 bases, the J end by 7 bases, with 18 bases between. This CDR3 has 14 residues. The germline CDR1 and CDR2 sequences are SQVTM and ANQGSEA.

This clone was counted between two and nine times. The chain is built from TRBV7-8 and TRBJ1-5; D remains ambiguous. Germline loops: CDR1 SGHVS, CDR2 FQNEAQ. V was clipped by 5 bases and J by 2 bases, with 16 bases between them. The CDR3 sequence is 16 residues long. In nucleotides, the CDR3 is TGTGCCAGCAGCGAGTTCGGGATGGAAGGCAATCAGCCCCAGCATTTT. Protein: CASSEFGMEGNQPQHF.

This CDR3 reads CASSRTLTENYGYTF. The CDR3, as DNA: TGTGCCAGCAGTCGTACACTTACCGAAAACTATGGCTACACCTTC. This chain uses TRBV6-5 with TRBJ1-2; D unresolved. The CDR3 has 15 residues. Germline CDR1 MNHEY, CDR2 SVGAGI. V lost 5 bases to trimming and J lost 2 bases, with 15 bases between them.

The chain is built from TRBV30 and TRBJ1-1; TRBD1 matches at 7 bases. The CDR3 has 14 amino acids. Germline lookup yields CDR1 GTSNPN and CDR2 SVGIG (reference sequence). V lost 3 bases and J lost 0; bases outside the gene matches: 4. Here the CDR3 reads CAWSPGTVNTEAFF. DNA of the CDR3: TGTGCCTGGAGCCCCGGGACAGTGAACACTGAAGCTTTCTTT.

Here the CDR3 reads CAWSIKGSYGYTF. CDR3 nucleotides: TGTGCCTGGAGTATCAAGGGCTCGTATGGCTACACCTTC. The rearrangement uses TRBV30 and TRBJ1-2; no clear D. The CDR3 contains 13 residues. V lost 2 bases and J 5 bases, leaving 12 bases between the germline ends. CDR1 is GTSNPN and CDR2 is SVGIG in the germline V gene (reference sequence). The entire variable domain, with the rest obtained from reference TRBV30 and TRBJ1-2, is as follows: SQTIHQWPATLVQPVGSPLSLECTVEGTSNPNLYWYRQAAGRGLQLLFYSVGIGQISSEVPQNLSASRPQDRQFILSSKKLLLSDSGFYLCAWSIKGSYGYTFGSGTRLTVV.

The chain recombines TRBV14 with TRBJ1-2; weak D call: TRBD1 (5 bases). There are 13 residues in the CDR3. The germline V and J ends were trimmed by 0 bases and 5 bases, with 7 bases remaining between them. Per germline, CDR1 SGHDN and CDR2 FVKESK. This CDR3 reads CASSQEGGYGYTF. The CDR3 coding sequence is TGTGCCAGCAGCCAAGAGGGGGGGTATGGCTACACCTTC.

The rearrangement links TRBV4-1 to TRBJ2-6; D may be TRBD1 (6 bases). Germline-derived CDR1 and CDR2 are MGHRA and YSYEKL. Deletions cut 1 base from V and 3 bases from J, with 13 bases between. CDR3 length: 17 residues. CDR3 loop: CASSQAPQGSGANVLTF. The CDR3 nucleotides read TGCGCCAGCAGCCAAGCCCCCCAGGGGAGTGGGGCCAACGTCCTGACTTTC.

J is TRBJ2-7 and V is TRBV7-2, with a tentative D call TRBD1 (6 bases). Trimming left V 5 bases short and J 3 bases short, with 17 bases between. The CDR3 spans 15 residues. Germline lookup yields CDR1 SGHTA and CDR2 FQGNSA. CDR3 coding DNA: TGTGCCAGCAGCACTTCGGACAGCACTATCTACGAGCAGTACTTC. Translating it yields CASSTSDSTIYEQYF.

The chain combines TRBV28 with TRBJ2-3, with D hard to call. V shed 9 bases and J shed 4 bases, with 11 bases lying between them. Germline V gene lookup returns CDR1 MDHEN and CDR2 SYDVKM. The CDR3 spans 12 residues. This CDR3 reads CASEKRPDTQYF. In nucleotides, the CDR3 is TGTGCCAGTGAGAAGAGGCCAGATACGCAGTATTTT.

The V call is TRBV6-5, the J call TRBJ1-1; no definite D call. CDR3 length: 13 residues. CDR1 and CDR2 from the germline V gene are MNHEY and SVGAGI. V lost 0 bases to trimming and J lost 8 bases, with 10 bases between them. CDR3 DNA sequence: TGTGCCAGCAGTTACTCGTCGCTTAGGGAAGCTTTCTTT. Encoded protein: CASSYSSLREAFF.

CDR3 DNA: TGTGCCAGCGACGGGACAGGTCCCTTCACAGATACGCAGTATTTT. As protein: CASDGTGPFTDTQYF. The rearrangement uses TRBV2 and TRBJ2-3, with TRBD1 matching over 8 bases. The trim removed 8 bases at V and 2 bases at J, leaving 9 bases unmatched. This CDR3 is 15 amino acids long. Germline V CDR1 and CDR2: SNHLY, FYNNEI.

This sequence joins TRBV29-1 and TRBJ1-1; D remains unclear. Deletions cut 1 base from V and 0 bases from J, with 9 bases between. This CDR3 has 14 residues. Germline assignment: CDR1 SQVTM and CDR2 ANQGSEA. This CDR3 reads CSVEGRHMNTEAFF. CDR3 coding DNA: TGCAGCGTTGAAGGTAGACATATGAACACTGAAGCTTTCTTT.

This chain connects TRBV6-5 to TRBJ2-1, with 7 bases lining up with TRBD1. The CDR3 runs 12 residues. V gave up 4 bases and J gave up 10 bases; unmatched junction bases: 4. Per the germline V gene, CDR1 is MNHEY and CDR2 is SVGAGI. This chain's CDR3 is CASSWEGGEQFF. CDR3 bases: TGTGCCAGCAGTTGGGAAGGGGGCGAGCAGTTCTTC.

This clone has just a few counts. The V gene is TRBV29-1, the J gene TRBJ1-2; a possible D gene is TRBD1 (5 bases). CDR1 is SQVTM, CDR2 ANQGSEA, per germline. Trimming stripped 3 bases from V and 5 bases from J, with 10 bases between. This CDR3 spans 12 amino acids. The chain's CDR3 is CSVDVQGYGYTF. The CDR3 nucleotides are TGCAGCGTTGACGTCCAGGGTTATGGCTACACCTTC.

The chain is built from TRBV4-1 and TRBJ1-2; a weak D match, TRBD1 (6 bases). The CDR3 sequence is 15 residues long. Germline V CDR1 and CDR2: MGHRA, YSYEKL. Trimming cost V 1 base and J 4 bases, with 13 bases left between them. The CDR3 region has the DNA TGCGCCAGCAGCCAAGGCCAGGGACAAACCTATGGCTACACCTTC. It encodes CASSQGQGQTYGYTF.

This clone was picked up a small number of times. This rearrangement joins TRBV5-1 to TRBJ2-3; a weak D match, TRBD1 (6 bases). The CDR3 is 15 residues long. The germline gives CDR1 SGHRS, CDR2 YFSETQ. Trimming took 7 bases from V and 4 from J, leaving 19 bases between them. The CDR3 DNA follows: TGCGCCAGCCGCCCCACGCCAGGGGCATCAGATACGCAGTATTTT. This gives the protein CASRPTPGASDTQYF.

The J gene is TRBJ2-2, the V gene TRBV7-9, with D unclear. This CDR3 is built from 15 residues. Germline-derived CDR1 and CDR2 are SEHNR and FQNEAQ (reference sequence). V was clipped by 5 bases and J by 2 bases, with 12 bases between them. The CDR3 region has the DNA TGTGCCAGCAGCCCCCTTGGATTCAACACCGGGGAGCTGTTTTTT. It translates to CASSPLGFNTGELFF.

This clone came up once. The chain couples TRBV23-1 to TRBJ1-5; D is undetermined. TRBV23-1 is given ORF status, its function remaining uncertain. Trimming pared 0 bases from V and 5 bases from J, leaving 14 bases between. This CDR3 is 16 amino acids long. The CDR3 is CASSQSGRLSDQPQHF. The CDR3 DNA sequence: TGCGCCAGCAGTCAATCGGGCAGACTGTCTGATCAGCCCCAGCATTTT.

V and J are TRBV30 and TRBJ2-7, with D possibly being TRBD2 (5 bases). From germline, CDR1 is GTSNPN and CDR2 SVGIG (reference sequence). V gave up 0 bases and J gave up 3 bases, with 6 bases separating them. CDR3 length: 12 amino acids. The CDR3 reads CAWSVAGYEQYF. The CDR3 DNA sequence: TGTGCCTGGAGTGTCGCGGGCTACGAGCAGTACTTC.

The genes are TRBV5-4 and TRBJ2-5; the match to TRBD1 covers 9 bases. Germline CDR1 is SGHNT and CDR2 is YYREEE (reference sequence). The J segment lost 3 bases and the V segment lost 7 bases, leaving 4 bases of the junction unmatched. CDR3 length: 13 amino acids. CDR3: CASGRQGEETQYF. The CDR3 coding sequence is TGTGCCAGCGGGAGACAGGGGGAAGAGACCCAGTACTTC.

The chain joins TRBV29-1 to TRBJ1-1, with D maybe TRBD1 (6 bases). Trimming removed 6 bases at V and 8 bases at J, with 19 bases between. Germline lookup yields CDR1 SQVTM and CDR2 ANQGSEA. CDR3 size: 13 residues. The CDR3 sequence is CSVRRSVGAEAFF. The CDR3 DNA reads TGCAGCGTGAGAAGGTCGGTGGGGGCCGAAGCTTTCTTT.

The gene calls are TRBV30 and TRBJ2-2; D is perhaps TRBD1 (6 bases). Trimming cost V 2 bases and J 6 bases, with 16 bases left between them. The CDR3 runs to 15 residues. The V gene's germline CDR1 is GTSNPN and CDR2 SVGIG (reference sequence). CDR3 coding DNA: TGTGCCTGGAGTCCTAAATCCCCAGGGGCCGGGGAGCTGTTTTTT. Translating it yields CAWSPKSPGAGELFF.

This clone has just one count. The CDR3 DNA reads as TGTGCCAGCAGGTCAGGGGGCTCCTACAATGAGCAGTTCTTC. Translation gives CASRSGGSYNEQFF. This chain connects TRBV28 to TRBJ2-1; 7 bases fit TRBD1. The CDR3 sequence is 14 residues long. In germline, CDR1 is MDHEN, CDR2 SYDVKM. The V gene end was trimmed by 6 bases and the J gene end by 0 bases; junction bases not matched to a gene: 2. Full variable domain (missing parts from reference TRBV28 and TRBJ2-1): DVKVTQSSRYLVKRTGEKVFLECVQDMDHENMFWYRQDPGLGLRLIYFSYDVKMKEKGDIPEGYSVSREKKERFSLILESASTNQTSMYLCASRSGGSYNEQFFGPGTRLTVL.

CDR3 loop: CASTSAENTEAFF. CDR3 nucleotides: TGTGCCAGTACCTCCGCCGAGAACACTGAAGCTTTCTTT. V is TRBV19 and J is TRBJ1-1, with no clear D. CDR3 length: 13 amino acids. Germline values: CDR1 LNHDA, CDR2 SQIVND (reference sequence). Trimming cost V 7 bases and J 1 base, with 10 bases left between them.

The J gene is TRBJ2-1, the V gene TRBV2; 13 nucleotides match TRBD2. CDR1 is SNHLY, CDR2 FYNNEI, per germline. V lost 6 bases, J lost 4 bases, and 6 bases stayed unmatched. This CDR3 spans 16 amino acids. In DNA form, the CDR3 reads TGTGCCAGCAGGAGACTAGCGGGGGGACAGTACAATGAGCAGTTCTTC. It is translated as CASRRLAGGQYNEQFF.

The chain combines TRBV5-4 with TRBJ1-2; 7 bases match TRBD1. In germline, CDR1 is SGHNT, CDR2 YYREEE (reference sequence). The CDR3 totals 13 residues. V gave up 4 bases and J gave up 2 bases; unmatched junction bases: 2. CDR3 sequence (DNA): TGTGCCAGCAGCCGGGACAGCAACTATGGCTACACCTTC. Amino acid sequence: CASSRDSNYGYTF.

The chain links TRBV29-1 to TRBJ2-7, with D tentatively TRBD1 (6 bases). Trimming cost V 4 bases and J 7 bases, with 14 bases left between them. This CDR3 comprises 12 residues. Germline V gene lookup returns CDR1 SQVTM and CDR2 ANQGSEA. The CDR3 sequence is CSVVTGRGEQYF. CDR3 nucleotide sequence: TGCAGCGTTGTTACAGGGCGAGGGGAGCAGTACTTC.

This clone was counted between two and nine times. J is TRBJ2-3 and V is TRBV7-3; D is unresolved. V dropped 0 bases and J dropped 1 base, with 5 bases sitting between them. Germline values: CDR1 SGHTA, CDR2 FQGTGA. The CDR3 is made up of 14 amino acids. CDR3 in DNA: TGTGCCAGCAGCTTAACACAGCGCACAGATACGCAGTATTTT. It codes for CASSLTQRTDTQYF.

The chain recombines TRBV2 with TRBJ1-1; D uncertain. Germline CDR1 SNHLY, CDR2 FYNNEI. V gave up 1 base and J gave up 0 bases, with 3 bases separating them. This CDR3 spans 13 amino acids. The chain's CDR3 is CASSEEVNTEAFF. The CDR3 nucleotides are TGTGCCAGCAGTGAAGAAGTGAACACTGAAGCTTTCTTT.

There are a few counts of this clone. The chain carries TRBV28 and TRBJ2-6; D ambiguous. V lost 6 bases and J 0 bases, leaving 9 bases between the germline ends. Germline assignment: CDR1 MDHEN and CDR2 SYDVKM. This CDR3 region has 15 residues. The CDR3 DNA follows: TGTGCCAGCAGGTACGGGTACTCTGGGGCCAACGTCCTGACTTTC. Encoded protein: CASRYGYSGANVLTF.